This is a list of T cell receptor beta chains from one sample in a study of cytotoxic CD8 clonotypes in ibrutinib-treated CLL. Sequencing used immunoSEQ multiplex PCR; TCRdb keeps in-frame clones, though not all of them. Found here are 300,000 to 350,000 clones, around four fifths of them singletons; the top ten hold approximately 7%. Here the sequenced sample was PBMCs, taken before ibrutinib treatment. The source is a human donor with chronic lymphocytic leukemia. CDR3s include the opening cysteine and the closing phenylalanine or tryptophan. A D gene is named only where the DNA matches it firmly. Some rows mark clone size as missing; the rest say once, few, many or name a class of expanded clone.

cdr3_aa,v_call,d_call,clone_size
CAWDGRGGELFF,TRBV30,NA,many
CSARDSGYTF,TRBV20-1,NA,NA
CASSSIRQNTEAFF,TRBV5-1,NA,NA
CASTQRTSGRGVETQYF,TRBV7-9,TRBD2,NA
CASSLSGRVNEQYF,TRBV7-6,TRBD2,NA
CASRPFAGTMVYEQYF,TRBV5-1,NA,NA
CASSELGEATEAFF,TRBV2,NA,NA
CASSLQLGNTEAFF,TRBV7-2,NA,NA
CASSRKGTGAYEQYF,TRBV7-9,TRBD1,NA
CASSLGPRLADTQYF,TRBV5-4,TRBD2,NA
CASSPIAQETQYF,TRBV18,NA,NA
CASSGLWGEVRGYTF,TRBV5-4,NA,NA
CASSRYTEAFF,TRBV6-1,NA,few
CASSVAGMAGELFF,TRBV9,NA,once
CASGSGTDSPNEQFF,TRBV6-4,NA,NA
CASSSHLPSGINADTQYF,TRBV7-9,TRBD2,NA
CASSPGTANWETQYF,TRBV7-6,TRBD1,NA
CASSQDWGAQTGELFF,TRBV4-3,NA,NA
CASSLRTGDPHEQYF,TRBV18,TRBD1,NA
CASTNGALNSYEQYF,TRBV28,NA,NA
CASSLSTRGGDEQFF,TRBV27,NA,NA
CASSLGRVIRNEQFF,TRBV5-4,NA,NA
CASRTGTLDTGELFF,TRBV5-1,NA,NA
CASSFSSGRAGDTQYF,TRBV27,TRBD2,NA
CASSLGLGGTQYF,TRBV7-7,TRBD2,NA
CASSLGGGWQPQHF,TRBV7-2,NA,NA
CASIADRLIRTEAFF,TRBV7-8,NA,NA
CASSGQGEDEQYF,TRBV18,TRBD1,NA
CASSPSFHSNQPQHF,TRBV7-2,NA,NA
CASRPAVYEQYF,TRBV2,NA,NA
CASSFEGGPTDTQYF,TRBV5-4,TRBD2,NA
CASSLRAGSYELYF,TRBV11-2,NA,NA
CASTTGYNQPQHF,TRBV6-6,NA,NA
CATTRAASYEQYF,TRBV30,NA,NA
CAWSVVPNYGYTF,TRBV30,NA,few
CASSDRRRASYEQYF,TRBV6-1,NA,few
CASSREPLAGASNEQFF,TRBV5-1,TRBD2,few
CASSYEGGTNEKLFF,TRBV14,TRBD1,NA
CSVVVRAELEQYF,TRBV29-1,NA,NA
CASSQDVVTSLLIAFF,TRBV4-3,NA,NA
CASRPGGLLYNEQFF,TRBV28,NA,NA